This T cell receptor (beta chain) originates from a study of OX40 agonist ivuxolimab in advanced cancers. Notes on the research overall: Ivuxolimab was an agonistic, fully human IgG2 monoclonal antibody directed against OX40 (CD134), a costimulatory receptor. Partial responses occurred in three dose-escalation patients, of whom one had hepatocellular carcinoma and two had cutaneous melanoma. Of the 50 to 55 dose-escalation patients, hepatocellular carcinoma was present in about 19, melanoma in around 15, renal cell carcinoma in 9 and head and neck cancer in 9. A male proportion of around 80% and a mean age of roughly 58 years, ranging from roughly 23 to 85, were recorded for the dose-escalation cohort. The purpose of peripheral TCRbeta sequencing was to test whether ivuxolimab changed TCR sequence diversity and led to clonal T-cell expansion. The paper reports the monotherapy dose-escalation portion (N ≈ 50 patients) of the phase I ivuxolimab trial. Intravenous ivuxolimab was administered to patients every 2 weeks at six dose levels: 0.01, 0.1, 0.3, 1.5, 3 and 10 mg/kg. Prior anti-PD-1, anti-PD-L1 or anti-CTLA-4 therapy was permitted, and approximately 41% of dose-escalation patients had received checkpoint inhibitors. The research as a whole found: At doses from 0.1 to 3.0 mg/kg, clonal expansion was seen in both CD4+ and CD8+ blood T cells between baseline and week 6. In partial responders in the 0.1-3.0 mg/kg groups, normalized peripheral clonal expansion was found to be among the lowest, especially among CD8+ T cells. After ivuxolimab, CD8+ T cells had more expanded clones than CD4+ T cells on average. Low levels of normalized T-cell clonal expansion were also seen in some patients who did not respond. The antigen specificity of the peripheral T cells that underwent clonal expansion was not determined.

This clone was seen a handful of times. Its recognized antigen is unknown. Base qualities were left out, and no much larger clone turns up one base away. To sequence the TCRbeta CDR3 region, genomic DNA was isolated from the sorted cells. The immunoSEQ Assay was used to sequence the TCRbeta CDR3 regions. TCRdb took this table from immuneACCESS and kept in-frame rearrangements with V and J called. Such tables lack part of the clones; where checked against another copy, unresolved V genes explain under half of the gap, and the rest is unexplained. The sample profile shows 70,000 to 85,000 clones; 94% of them were found once. The ten largest clonotypes hold 11% of the sample. The CDR3 runs 13 amino acids, cysteine and phenylalanine included. Kept here is only the CDR3 DNA, which spans 39 bases and is read in frame from base 1. V is pared back by 0 bases and J by 1 base, with 4 bases lying between the germline termini. CDR1 and CDR2 are drawn from the germline V gene (reference sequence): GTSNPN, SVGIG.

The trial excluded patients who had a history of autoimmune disease or who were on systemic immunosuppression. Peripheral blood for TCR sequencing was collected from all dose cohorts at baseline, on cycle 4 day 1, and on cycle 7 day 1. Samples came from an open-label, multicenter, first-in-human phase I dose-escalation trial of ivuxolimab. Adults with locally advanced or metastatic melanoma, renal cell carcinoma, hepatocellular carcinoma or head and neck squamous cell carcinoma were enrolled in the trial. Before TCR sequencing, CD4+ and CD8+ T cells were separately sorted from peripheral blood. Here the sequenced sample was CD4+ or CD8+ T cells sorted from blood, taken in a trial of the OX40 agonist ivuxolimab. The receptor was derived from an adult with an advanced solid tumor such as melanoma, head and neck, liver or kidney cancer. Recombination linked TRBV30 to TRBJ1-5, with no D gene named confidently. The CDR3 reads as follows: CAWSVASNQPQHF. The DNA is as follows: TGTGCCTGGAGTGTTGCGAGCAATCAGCCCCAGCATTTT.